This TCR beta chain emerged from a study of T-cell reconstitution after alpha-beta-depleted transplantation in children. Findings and caveats of the study: Two months or so post-transplant, alpha-beta T cells reportedly derived from several hundred expanded graft clones. Newly made T cells mostly supplied T-cell counts and diversity one year after transplant. Surviving recipient T cells and thymic progenitors accounted for the high day-60 TCRbeta diversity observed in some patients.

In germline, CDR1 is LNHNV, CDR2 YYDKDF (reference sequence). The CDR3 spans 13 residues. The V gene lost 0 bases and the J gene lost 2 bases, with 4 bases spanning the gap. During its preparation, the TCRbeta library received unique molecular identifiers. TCRdb fed the PCR reads into MiXCR, producing one record per CDR3 protein. The top ten hold about 35% of the sample, which has 530,000 or so distinct CDR3 sequences, 27% seen once. This clonotype occurred a few times. Its antigen is unidentified. This receptor was identified in a boy younger than two with Wiskott-Aldrich syndrome, due to receive a stem cell transplant. The sequencing used PBMCs, collected before TCRalphabeta/CD19-depleted stem cell transplant. V and J are TRBV15 and TRBJ2-5; D remains unclear. Here the CDR3 DNA reads TGTGCCACCAGCAGAGACGGACAAGAGACCCAGTACTTC. Translation gives CATSRDGQETQYF.